Below are 9 T cell receptor beta chains sequenced from a single sample in a study of blood T cell repertoires in COVID-19. Assay: immunoSEQ multiplex PCR; the TCRdb copy retains only in-frame clones and omits some. The profile covers some 150,000 clones, with 70% to 80% appearing a single time and about 5% taken by the ten largest. The sample taken for sequencing was peripheral blood. The receptors were gathered from a woman between 65 and 79 years old with COVID-19, enrolled during active disease.

The CDR3 sequence is CASSQGGGRTDRASPNTGELFF. The CDR3 DNA reads as TGTGCCAGCAGCCAAGGAGGGGGGCGTACGGACAGGGCGTCGCCGAACACCGGGGAGCTGTTTTTT. This chain joins TRBV4-2 and TRBJ2-2; the match to TRBD1 covers 8 bases. J gave up 0 bases and V 1 base, and 19 bases lay outside the gene matches. Germline-derived CDR1 and CDR2 are LGHNA and YNFKEQ. The CDR3 covers 22 residues.

This rearrangement joins TRBV7-2 to TRBJ2-5; 9 bases are shared with TRBD2. With 5 bases clipped from V and 8 bases from J, the junction kept 9 bases outside the gene matches. This CDR3 has 14 residues. The V gene's germline CDR1 is SGHTA and CDR2 FQGNSA. CDR3 in DNA: TGTGCCAGCAGCCAGGCGGGGGGGAGGGAAACCCAGTACTTC. Its translation is CASSQAGGRETQYF.

The CDR3 is CSASPLGGLSYEQYF. The CDR3 DNA reads TGCAGTGCTAGTCCCCTCGGGGGGCTAAGTTACGAGCAGTACTTC. V and J are TRBV20-1 and TRBJ2-7, with D possibly being TRBD2 (7 bases). Per the germline V gene, CDR1 is DFQATT and CDR2 is SNEGSKA (reference sequence). There are 15 residues in the CDR3. V gave up 3 bases and J gave up 4 bases, with 19 bases separating them.

The chain is built from TRBV6-5 and TRBJ2-3; a weak D match, TRBD1 (5 bases). Germline CDR1 MNHEY, CDR2 SVGAGI. The CDR3 is 14 amino acids. The ends were cut back, 7 bases at V and 4 bases at J, with 15 bases in the middle. The CDR3 protein is CASTRGRAADTQYF. DNA for the CDR3: TGTGCCAGCACTAGGGGCCGGGCGGCAGATACGCAGTATTTT.

This clone was detected only once. The chain couples TRBV3-1 (or the pseudogene TRBV3-2) to TRBJ1-1; 7 nucleotides align to TRBD1. Germline V CDR1 and CDR2: LGHDT, YNNKEL (reference sequence). The CDR3 spans 15 residues. V was pared by 4 bases and J by 3 bases, with 8 bases of the junction left unmatched. Here the CDR3 DNA reads TGTGCCAGCAGCCCGATGGGACAGCAAGACACTGAAGCTTTCTTT. Translation: CASSPMGQQDTEAFF.

V gene TRBV7-9 combines with J gene TRBJ2-4; 8 nucleotides line up with TRBD1. J gave up 6 bases and V 5 bases, and 3 bases lay outside the gene matches. Looked up from germline, CDR1 is SEHNR and CDR2 is FQNEAQ (reference sequence). This CDR3 has 13 amino acids. Here the CDR3 reads CASSLGQGNIQYF. In DNA, the CDR3 is TGTGCCAGCAGCCTTGGACAGGGAAACATTCAGTACTTC.

V usage is TRBV19 and J usage is TRBJ1-2; 11 nucleotides agree with TRBD1. The germline V gene encodes CDR1 LNHDA and CDR2 SQIVND (reference sequence). Trimming cost V 0 bases and J 4 bases; bases outside gene matches: 4. This CDR3 is built from 16 residues. The DNA of the CDR3 is TGTGCCAGTAGTATAGACGGGACAGGGGGGGTCTATGGCTACACCTTC. As protein: CASSIDGTGGVYGYTF.

Only one count was recorded for this clone. This chain joins TRBV9 and TRBJ2-1, with 11 bases lining up with TRBD1. Per the germline V gene, CDR1 is SGDLS and CDR2 is YYNGEE. V gave up 2 bases and J gave up 8 bases; unmatched junction bases: 6. This CDR3 region has 15 residues. This CDR3 is CASSVGGTGGDEQFF. The CDR3 DNA reads TGTGCCAGCAGCGTGGGGGGGACAGGGGGGGATGAGCAGTTCTTC.

This chain links TRBV7-3 with TRBJ2-1; D gene unclear. Deletions cut 4 bases from V and 8 bases from J, with 12 bases between. The germline CDR1 and CDR2 sequences are SGHTA and FQGTGA. This CDR3 has 13 residues. The CDR3 loop reads CASSSQPADEQFF. The CDR3 DNA sequence: TGTGCCAGCAGCTCTCAACCCGCGGATGAGCAGTTCTTC.